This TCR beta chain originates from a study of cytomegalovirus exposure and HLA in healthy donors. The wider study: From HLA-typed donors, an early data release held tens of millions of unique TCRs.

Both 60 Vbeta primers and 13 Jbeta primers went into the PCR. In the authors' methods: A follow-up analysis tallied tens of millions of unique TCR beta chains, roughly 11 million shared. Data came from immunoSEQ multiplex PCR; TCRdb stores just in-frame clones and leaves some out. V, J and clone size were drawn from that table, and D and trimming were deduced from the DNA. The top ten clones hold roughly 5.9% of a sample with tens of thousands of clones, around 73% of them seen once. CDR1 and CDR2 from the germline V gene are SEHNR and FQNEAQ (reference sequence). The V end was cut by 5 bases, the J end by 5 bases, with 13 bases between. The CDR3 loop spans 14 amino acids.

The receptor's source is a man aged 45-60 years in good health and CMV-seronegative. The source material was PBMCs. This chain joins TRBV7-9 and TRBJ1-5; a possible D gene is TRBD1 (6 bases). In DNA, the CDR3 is TGTGCCAGCAGCCCCGGCAGGGGCGATCAGCCCCAGCATTTT. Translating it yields CASSPGRGDQPQHF.